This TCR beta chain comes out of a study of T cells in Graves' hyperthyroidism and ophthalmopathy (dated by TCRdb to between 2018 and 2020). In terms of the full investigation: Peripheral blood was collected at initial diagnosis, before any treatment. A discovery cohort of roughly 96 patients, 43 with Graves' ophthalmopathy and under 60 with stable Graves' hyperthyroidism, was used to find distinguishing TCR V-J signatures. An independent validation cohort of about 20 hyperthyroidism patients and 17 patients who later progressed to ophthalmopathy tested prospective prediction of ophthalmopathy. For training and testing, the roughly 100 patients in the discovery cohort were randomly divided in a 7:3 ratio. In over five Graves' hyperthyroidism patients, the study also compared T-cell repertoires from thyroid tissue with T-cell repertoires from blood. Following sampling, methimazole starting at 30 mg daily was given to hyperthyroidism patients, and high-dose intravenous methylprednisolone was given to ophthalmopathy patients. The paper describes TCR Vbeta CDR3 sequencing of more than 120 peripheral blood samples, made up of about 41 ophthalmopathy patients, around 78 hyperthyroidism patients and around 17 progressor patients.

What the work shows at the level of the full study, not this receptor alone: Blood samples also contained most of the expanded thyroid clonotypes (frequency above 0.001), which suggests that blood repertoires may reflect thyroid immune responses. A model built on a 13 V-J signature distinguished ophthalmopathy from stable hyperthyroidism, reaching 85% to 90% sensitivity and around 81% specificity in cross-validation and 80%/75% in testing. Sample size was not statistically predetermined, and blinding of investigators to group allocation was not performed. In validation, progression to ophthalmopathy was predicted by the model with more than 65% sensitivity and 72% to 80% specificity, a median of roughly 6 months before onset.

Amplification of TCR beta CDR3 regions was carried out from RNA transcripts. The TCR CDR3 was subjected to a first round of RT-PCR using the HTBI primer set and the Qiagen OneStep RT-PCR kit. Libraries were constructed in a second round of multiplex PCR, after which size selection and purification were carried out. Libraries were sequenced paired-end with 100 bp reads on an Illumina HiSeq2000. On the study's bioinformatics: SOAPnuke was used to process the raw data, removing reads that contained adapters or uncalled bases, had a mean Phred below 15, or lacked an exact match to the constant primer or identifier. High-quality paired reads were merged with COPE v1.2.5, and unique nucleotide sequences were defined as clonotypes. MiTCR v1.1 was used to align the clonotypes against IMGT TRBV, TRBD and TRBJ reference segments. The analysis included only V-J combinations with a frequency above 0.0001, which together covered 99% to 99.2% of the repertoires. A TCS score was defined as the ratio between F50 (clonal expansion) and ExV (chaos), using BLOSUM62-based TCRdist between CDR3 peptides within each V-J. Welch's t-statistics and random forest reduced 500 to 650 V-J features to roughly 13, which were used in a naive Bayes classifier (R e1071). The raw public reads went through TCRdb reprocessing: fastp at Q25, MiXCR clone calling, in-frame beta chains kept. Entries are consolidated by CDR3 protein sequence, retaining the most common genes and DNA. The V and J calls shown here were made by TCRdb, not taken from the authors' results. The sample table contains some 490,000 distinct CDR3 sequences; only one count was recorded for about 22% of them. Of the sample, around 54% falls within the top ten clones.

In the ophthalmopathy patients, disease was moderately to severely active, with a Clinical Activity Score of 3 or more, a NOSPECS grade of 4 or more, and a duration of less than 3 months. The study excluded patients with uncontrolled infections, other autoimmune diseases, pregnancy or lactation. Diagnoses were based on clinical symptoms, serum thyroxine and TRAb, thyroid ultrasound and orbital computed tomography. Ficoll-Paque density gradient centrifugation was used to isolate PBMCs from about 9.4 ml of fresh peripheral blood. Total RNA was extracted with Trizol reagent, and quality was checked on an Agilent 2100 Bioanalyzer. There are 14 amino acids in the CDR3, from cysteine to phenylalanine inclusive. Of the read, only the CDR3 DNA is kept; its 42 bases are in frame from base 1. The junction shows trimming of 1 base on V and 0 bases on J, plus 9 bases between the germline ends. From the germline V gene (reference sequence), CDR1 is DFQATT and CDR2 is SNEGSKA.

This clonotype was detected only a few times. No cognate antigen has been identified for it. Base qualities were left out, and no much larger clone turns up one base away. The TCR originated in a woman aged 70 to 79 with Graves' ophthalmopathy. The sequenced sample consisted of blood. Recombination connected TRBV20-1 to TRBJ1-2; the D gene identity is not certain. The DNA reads TGCAGTGCTAGAGTTGGCAGTACTAACTATGGCTACACCTTC. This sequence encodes CSARVGSTNYGYTF.